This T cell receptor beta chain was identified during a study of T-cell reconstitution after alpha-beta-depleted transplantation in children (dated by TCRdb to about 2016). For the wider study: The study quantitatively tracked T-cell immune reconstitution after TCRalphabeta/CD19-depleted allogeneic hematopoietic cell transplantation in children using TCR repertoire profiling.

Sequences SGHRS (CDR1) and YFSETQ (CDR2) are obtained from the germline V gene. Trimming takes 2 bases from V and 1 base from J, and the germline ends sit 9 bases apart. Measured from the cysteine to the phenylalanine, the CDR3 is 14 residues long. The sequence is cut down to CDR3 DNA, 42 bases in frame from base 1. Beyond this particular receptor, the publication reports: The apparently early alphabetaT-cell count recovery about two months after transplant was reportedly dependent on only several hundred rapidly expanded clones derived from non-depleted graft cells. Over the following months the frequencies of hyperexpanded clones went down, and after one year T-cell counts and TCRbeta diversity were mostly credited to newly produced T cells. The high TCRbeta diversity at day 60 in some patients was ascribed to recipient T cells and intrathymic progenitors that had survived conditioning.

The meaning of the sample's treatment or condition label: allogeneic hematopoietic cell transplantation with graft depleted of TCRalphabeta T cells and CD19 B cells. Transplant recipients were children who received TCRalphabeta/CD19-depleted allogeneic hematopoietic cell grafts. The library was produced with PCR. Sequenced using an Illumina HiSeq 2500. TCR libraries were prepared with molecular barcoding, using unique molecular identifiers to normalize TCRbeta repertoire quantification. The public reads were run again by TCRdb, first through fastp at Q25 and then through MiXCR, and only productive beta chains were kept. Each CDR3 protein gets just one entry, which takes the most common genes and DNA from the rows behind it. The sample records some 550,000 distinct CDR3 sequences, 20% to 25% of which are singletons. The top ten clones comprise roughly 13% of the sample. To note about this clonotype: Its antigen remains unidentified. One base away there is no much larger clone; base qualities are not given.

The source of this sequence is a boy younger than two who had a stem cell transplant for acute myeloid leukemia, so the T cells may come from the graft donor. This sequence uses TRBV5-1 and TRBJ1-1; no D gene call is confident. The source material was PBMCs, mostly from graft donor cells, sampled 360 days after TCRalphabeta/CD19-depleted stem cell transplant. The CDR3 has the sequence CASSFARANTEAFF. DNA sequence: TGCGCCAGCAGCTTTGCACGCGCGAACACTGAAGCTTTCTTT.